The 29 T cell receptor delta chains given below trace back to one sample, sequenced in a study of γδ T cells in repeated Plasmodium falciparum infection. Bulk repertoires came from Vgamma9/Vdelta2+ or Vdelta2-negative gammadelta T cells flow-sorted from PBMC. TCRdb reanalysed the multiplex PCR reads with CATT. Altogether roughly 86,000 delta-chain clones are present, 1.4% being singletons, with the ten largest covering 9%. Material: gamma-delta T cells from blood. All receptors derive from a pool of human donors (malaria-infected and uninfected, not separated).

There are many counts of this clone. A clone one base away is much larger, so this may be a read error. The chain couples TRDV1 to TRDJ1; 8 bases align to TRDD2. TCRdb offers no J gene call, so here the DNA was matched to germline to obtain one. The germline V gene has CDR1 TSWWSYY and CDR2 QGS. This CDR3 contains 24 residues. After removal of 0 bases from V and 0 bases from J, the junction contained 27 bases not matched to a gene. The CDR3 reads CALGELKGLPTLYRGVPYTDKLIF. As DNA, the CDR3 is TGTGCTCTTGGGGAACTGAAAGGACTTCCTACCCTGTACAGGGGGGTCCCGTACACCGATAAACTCATCTTT.

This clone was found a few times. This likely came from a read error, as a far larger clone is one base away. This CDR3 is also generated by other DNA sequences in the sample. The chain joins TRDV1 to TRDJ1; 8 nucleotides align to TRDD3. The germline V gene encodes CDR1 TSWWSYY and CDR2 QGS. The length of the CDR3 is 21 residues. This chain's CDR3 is CALGERPFFPLLLGDTDKLIF. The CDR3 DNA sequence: TGCGCTCTTGGGGAACGGCCCTTTTTCCCACTTTTACTGGGGGACACCGATAAACTCATCTTT.

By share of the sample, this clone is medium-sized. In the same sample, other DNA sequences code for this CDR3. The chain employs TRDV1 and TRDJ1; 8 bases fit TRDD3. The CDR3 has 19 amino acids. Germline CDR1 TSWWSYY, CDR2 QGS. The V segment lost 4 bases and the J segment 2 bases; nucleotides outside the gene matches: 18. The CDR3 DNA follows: TGTGCTCTTGGGGGTCTGCCTTCTCTGGGGGAAACGAGGACCGATAAACTCATCTTT. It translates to CALGGLPSLGETRTDKLIF.

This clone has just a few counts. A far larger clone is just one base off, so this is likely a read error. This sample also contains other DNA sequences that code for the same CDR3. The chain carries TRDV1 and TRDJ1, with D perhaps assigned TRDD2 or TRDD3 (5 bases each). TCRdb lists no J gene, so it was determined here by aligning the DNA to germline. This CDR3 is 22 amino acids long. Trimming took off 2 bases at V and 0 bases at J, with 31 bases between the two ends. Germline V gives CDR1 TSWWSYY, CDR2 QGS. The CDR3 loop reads CALGESANLRGGYLRYTDKLIF. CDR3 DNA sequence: TGTGCTCTTGGGGAATCCGCAAACTTGCGCGGGGGGTACCTACGGTACACCGATAAACTCATCTTT.

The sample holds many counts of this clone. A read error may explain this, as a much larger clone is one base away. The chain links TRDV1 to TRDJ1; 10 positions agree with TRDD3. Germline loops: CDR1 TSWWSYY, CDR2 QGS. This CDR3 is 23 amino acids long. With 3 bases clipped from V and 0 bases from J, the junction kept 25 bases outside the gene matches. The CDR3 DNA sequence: TGTGCTCTTGGGGAGTTACCCCTACAACCGTTACTGGGGGATCGACCGTACACCGATAAACTCATCTTT. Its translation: CALGELPLQPLLGDRPYTDKLIF.

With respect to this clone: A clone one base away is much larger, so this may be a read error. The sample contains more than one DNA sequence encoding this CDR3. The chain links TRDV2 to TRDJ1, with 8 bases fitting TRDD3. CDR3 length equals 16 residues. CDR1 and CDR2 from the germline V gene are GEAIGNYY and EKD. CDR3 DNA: TGTGCCTGTGACCCCCTGGGGGACACGTACATCGATAAGCTCATCTTT. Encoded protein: CACDPLGDTYIDKLIF.

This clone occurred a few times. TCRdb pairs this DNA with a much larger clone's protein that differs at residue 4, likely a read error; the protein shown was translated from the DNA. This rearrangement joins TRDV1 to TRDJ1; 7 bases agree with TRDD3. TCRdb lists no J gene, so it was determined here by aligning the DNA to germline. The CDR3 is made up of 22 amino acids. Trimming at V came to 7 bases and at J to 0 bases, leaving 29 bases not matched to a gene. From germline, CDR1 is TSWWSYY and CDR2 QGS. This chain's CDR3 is CALEVILRGDSTGDPYTDKLIF. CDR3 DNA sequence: TGTGCTCTTGAGGTCATACTCCGAGGGGACAGTACTGGGGATCCGTACACCGATAAACTCATCTTT.

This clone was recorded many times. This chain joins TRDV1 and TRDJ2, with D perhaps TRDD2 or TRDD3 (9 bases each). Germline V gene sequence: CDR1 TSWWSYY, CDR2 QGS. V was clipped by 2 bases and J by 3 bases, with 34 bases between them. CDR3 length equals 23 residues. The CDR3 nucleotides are TGTGCTCTTGGGGAATATAGGACCTTCCTACGTAAGGCTGGGGGATCGGTGACAGCACAACTCTTCTTT. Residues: CALGEYRTFLRKAGGSVTAQLFF.

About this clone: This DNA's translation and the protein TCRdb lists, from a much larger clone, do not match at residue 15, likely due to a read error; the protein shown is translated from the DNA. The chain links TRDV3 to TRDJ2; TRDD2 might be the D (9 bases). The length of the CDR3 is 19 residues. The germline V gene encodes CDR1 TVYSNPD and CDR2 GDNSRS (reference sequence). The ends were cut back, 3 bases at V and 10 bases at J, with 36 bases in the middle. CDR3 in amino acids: CAFLGLPTSWGILTEQLFF. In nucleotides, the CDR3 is TGTGCCTTCCTAGGCCTTCCTACGTCTTGGGGGATCTTGACGGAACAACTCTTCTTT.

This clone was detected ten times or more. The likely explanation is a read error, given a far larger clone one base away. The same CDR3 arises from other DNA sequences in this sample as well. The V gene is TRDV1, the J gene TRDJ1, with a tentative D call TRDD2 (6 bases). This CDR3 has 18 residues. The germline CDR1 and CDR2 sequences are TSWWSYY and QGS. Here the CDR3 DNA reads TGTGCTCTTGGGGAATTAGTCCTACCCGTTGCGGGACCCGATAAACTCATCTTC. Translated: CALGELVLPVAGPDKLIF.

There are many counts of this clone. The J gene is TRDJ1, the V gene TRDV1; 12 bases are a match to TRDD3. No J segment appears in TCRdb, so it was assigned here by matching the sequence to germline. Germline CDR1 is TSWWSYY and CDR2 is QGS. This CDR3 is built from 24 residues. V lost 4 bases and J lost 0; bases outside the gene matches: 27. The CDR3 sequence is CALGGGTFLRLGWGIRGYTDKLIF. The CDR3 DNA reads TGTGCTCTTGGGGGGGGAACCTTCCTACGTTTGGGCTGGGGGATACGGGGGTACACCGATAAACTCATCTTT.

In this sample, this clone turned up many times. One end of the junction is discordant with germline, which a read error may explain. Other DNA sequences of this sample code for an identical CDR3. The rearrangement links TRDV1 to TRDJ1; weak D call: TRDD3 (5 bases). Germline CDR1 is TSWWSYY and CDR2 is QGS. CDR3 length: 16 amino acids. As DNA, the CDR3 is TGCGCCTATATTCCCGCCAGGGGGTCGTACACCGATAAACCCATCTTT. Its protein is CAYIPARGSYTDKPIF.

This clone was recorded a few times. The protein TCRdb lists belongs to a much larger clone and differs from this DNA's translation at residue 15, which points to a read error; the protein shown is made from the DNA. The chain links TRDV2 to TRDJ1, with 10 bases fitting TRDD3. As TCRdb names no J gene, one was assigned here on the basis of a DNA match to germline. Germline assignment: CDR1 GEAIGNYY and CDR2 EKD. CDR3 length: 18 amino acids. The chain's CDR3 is CACDTSTGGSLYTDELIF. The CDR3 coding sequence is TGTGCCTGTGACACCTCCACTGGGGGATCACTGTACACCGATGAACTCATCTTT.

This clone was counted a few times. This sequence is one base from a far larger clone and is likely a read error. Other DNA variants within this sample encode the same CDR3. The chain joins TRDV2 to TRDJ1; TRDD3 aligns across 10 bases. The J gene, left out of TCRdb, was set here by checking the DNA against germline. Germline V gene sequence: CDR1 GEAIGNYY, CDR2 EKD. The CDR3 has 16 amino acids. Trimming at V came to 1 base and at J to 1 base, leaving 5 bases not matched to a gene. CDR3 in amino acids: CACDTVGDTPTDKLIF. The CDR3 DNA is TGTGCCTGTGACACTGTGGGGGATACCCCCACCGATAAACTCATCTTT.

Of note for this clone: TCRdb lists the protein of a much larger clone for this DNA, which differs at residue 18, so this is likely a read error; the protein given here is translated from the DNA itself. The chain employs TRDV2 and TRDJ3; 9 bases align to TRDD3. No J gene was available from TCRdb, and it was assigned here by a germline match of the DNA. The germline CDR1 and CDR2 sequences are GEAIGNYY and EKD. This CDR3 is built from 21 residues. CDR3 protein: CACDTGGTGGRSSWDTRRMFF. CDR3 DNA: TGTGCCTGTGACACCGGGGGTACTGGGGGACGAAGCTCCTGGGACACCCGACGGATGTTTTTC.

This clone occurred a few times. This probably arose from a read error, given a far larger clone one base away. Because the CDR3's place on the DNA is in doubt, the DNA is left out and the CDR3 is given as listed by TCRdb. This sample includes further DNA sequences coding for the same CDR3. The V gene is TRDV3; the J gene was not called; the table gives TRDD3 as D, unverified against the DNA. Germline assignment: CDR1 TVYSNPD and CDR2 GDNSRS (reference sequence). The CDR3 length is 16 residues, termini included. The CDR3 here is CAFSTTVAGGSDKLIF.

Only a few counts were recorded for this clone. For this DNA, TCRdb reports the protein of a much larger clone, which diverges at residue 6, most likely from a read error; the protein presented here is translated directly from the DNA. The CDR3 DNA reads TGTGCCTGTGACACCAAGGGTGGGGGATGTAAACTCATCTTT. Translation gives CACDTKGGGCKLIF. The chain carries TRDV2 and TRDJ1; 8 bases are shared with TRDD3. The CDR3 runs to 14 residues. J lost 7 bases, V lost 0 bases, and 6 bases had no gene match. From germline, CDR1 is GEAIGNYY and CDR2 EKD.

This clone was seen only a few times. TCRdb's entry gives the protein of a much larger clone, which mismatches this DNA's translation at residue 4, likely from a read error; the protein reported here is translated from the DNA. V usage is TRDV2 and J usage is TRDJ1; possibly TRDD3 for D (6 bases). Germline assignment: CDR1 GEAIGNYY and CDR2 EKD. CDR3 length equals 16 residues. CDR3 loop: CACNTVAGAYTDKLIF. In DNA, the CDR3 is TGTGCCTGTAACACCGTGGCTGGGGCGTACACCGATAAACTCATCTTT.

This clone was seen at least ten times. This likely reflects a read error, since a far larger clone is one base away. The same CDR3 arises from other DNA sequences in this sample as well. CDR3 sequence (DNA): TGCGCCTGTGACACCGTAGGGCTGGGGGCACATTCTTACACCGATAAACTCATCTTT. Its translation: CACDTVGLGAHSYTDKLIF. The V gene is TRDV2, the J gene TRDJ1; 7 nucleotides match TRDD3. No J gene was available from TCRdb, and it was assigned here by a germline match of the DNA. The CDR3 totals 19 residues. Germline V CDR1 and CDR2: GEAIGNYY, EKD.

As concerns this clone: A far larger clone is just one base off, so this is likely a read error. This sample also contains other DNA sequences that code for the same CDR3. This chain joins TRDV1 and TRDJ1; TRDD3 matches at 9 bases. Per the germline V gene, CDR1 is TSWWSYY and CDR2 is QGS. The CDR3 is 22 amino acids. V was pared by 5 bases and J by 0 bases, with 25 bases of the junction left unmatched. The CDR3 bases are TGTGCTCTTGGGCCCCTGGAATTCCTTCGGTCTATACTGGGGGACTACACCGATAAACTCATCTTT. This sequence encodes CALGPLEFLRSILGDYTDKLIF.

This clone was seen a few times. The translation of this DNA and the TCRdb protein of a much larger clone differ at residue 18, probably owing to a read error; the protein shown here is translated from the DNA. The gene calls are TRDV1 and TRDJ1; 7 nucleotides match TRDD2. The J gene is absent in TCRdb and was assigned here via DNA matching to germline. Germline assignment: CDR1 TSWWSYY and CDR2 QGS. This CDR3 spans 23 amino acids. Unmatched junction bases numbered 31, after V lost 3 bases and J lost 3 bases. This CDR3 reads CALGDRPSFYVLVSLLYADKLIF. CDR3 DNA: TGTGCTCTTGGGGACCGGCCTTCCTTCTACGTACTAGTTTCCTTACTGTACGCCGATAAACTCATCTTT.

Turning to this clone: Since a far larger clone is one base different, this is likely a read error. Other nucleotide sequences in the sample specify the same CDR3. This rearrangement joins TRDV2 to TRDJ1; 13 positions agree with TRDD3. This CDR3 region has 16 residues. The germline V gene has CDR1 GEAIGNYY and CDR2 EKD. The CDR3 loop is CACDTYWGIRTDKLIF. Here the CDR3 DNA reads TGTGCCTGTGACACGTACTGGGGGATACGCACCGATAAGCTCATCTTT.

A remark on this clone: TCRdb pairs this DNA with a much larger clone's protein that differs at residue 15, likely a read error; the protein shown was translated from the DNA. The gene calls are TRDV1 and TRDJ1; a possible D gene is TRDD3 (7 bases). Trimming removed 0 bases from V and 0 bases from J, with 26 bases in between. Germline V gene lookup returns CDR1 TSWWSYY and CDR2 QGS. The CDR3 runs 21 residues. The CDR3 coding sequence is TGTGCTCTTGGGGAACTTTGCTCCTACAATCTCTGGGGGTTCCACACCGATAAACTCATCTTT. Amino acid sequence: CALGELCSYNLWGFHTDKLIF.

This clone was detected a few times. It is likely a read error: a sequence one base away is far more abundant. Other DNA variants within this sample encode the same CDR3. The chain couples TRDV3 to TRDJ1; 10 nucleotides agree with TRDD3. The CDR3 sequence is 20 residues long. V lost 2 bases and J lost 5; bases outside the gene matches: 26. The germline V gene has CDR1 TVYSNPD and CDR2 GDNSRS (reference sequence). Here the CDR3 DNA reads TGTGCCTTTCCCTCCCAATTTACTGGGGGATCCGCTGGGGGAACAGATAAACTCATCTTT. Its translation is CAFPSQFTGGSAGGTDKLIF.

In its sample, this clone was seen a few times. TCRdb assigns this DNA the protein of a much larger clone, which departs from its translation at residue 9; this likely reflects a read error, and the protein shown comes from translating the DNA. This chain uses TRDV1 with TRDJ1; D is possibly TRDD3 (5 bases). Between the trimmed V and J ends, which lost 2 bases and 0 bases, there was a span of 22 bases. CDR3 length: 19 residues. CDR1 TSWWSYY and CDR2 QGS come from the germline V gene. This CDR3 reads CALGEGGPPLLSYTDKLIF. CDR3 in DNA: TGTGCTCTTGGGGAAGGGGGTCCCCCTCTACTGTCGTACACCGATAAACTCATCTTT.

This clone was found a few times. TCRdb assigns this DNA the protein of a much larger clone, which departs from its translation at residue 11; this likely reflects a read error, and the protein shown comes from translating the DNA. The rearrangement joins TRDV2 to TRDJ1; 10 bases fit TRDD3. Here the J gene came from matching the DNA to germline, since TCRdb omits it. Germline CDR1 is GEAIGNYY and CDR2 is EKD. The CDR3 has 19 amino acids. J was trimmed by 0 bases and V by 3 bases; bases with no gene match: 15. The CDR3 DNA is TGTGCCTGTGACCCTATGCTTCTGGGGGATATCCCGTACACCGATAAACTCATCTTT. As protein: CACDPMLLGDIPYTDKLIF.

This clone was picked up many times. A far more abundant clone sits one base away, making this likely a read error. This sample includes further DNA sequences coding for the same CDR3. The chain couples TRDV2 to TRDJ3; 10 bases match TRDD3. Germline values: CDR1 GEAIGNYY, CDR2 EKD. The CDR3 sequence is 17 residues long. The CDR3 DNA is TGTGCCTGTGACACTGGGGGATACTCCTGGGACACCCGGCAGATGTTTTTC. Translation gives CACDTGGYSWDTRQMFF.

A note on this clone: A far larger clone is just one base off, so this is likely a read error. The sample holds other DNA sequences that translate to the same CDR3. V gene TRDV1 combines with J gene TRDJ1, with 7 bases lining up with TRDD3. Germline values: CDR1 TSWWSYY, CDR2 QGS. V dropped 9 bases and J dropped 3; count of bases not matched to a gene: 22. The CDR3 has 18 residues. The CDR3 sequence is CALGNSILAGIQSDKLIF. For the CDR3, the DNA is TGTGCTCTCGGGAATTCTATCCTTGCAGGGATACAATCCGATAAACTCATCTTT.

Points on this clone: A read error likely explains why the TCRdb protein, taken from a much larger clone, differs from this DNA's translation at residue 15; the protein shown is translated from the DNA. CDR3 amino acids: CACDTGDWGISRTSPWDTRQMFF. The CDR3 coding sequence is TGTGCCTGTGACACCGGGGACTGGGGGATATCGCGGACCAGCCCCTGGGACACCCGACAGATGTTTTTC. The chain joins TRDV2 to TRDJ3; 11 bases are shared with TRDD3. TCRdb does not report a J gene; here it was assigned by matching the DNA to germline references. The trim removed 0 bases at V and 2 bases at J, leaving 17 bases unmatched. The CDR3 extends over 23 amino acids. The V gene's germline CDR1 is GEAIGNYY and CDR2 EKD.